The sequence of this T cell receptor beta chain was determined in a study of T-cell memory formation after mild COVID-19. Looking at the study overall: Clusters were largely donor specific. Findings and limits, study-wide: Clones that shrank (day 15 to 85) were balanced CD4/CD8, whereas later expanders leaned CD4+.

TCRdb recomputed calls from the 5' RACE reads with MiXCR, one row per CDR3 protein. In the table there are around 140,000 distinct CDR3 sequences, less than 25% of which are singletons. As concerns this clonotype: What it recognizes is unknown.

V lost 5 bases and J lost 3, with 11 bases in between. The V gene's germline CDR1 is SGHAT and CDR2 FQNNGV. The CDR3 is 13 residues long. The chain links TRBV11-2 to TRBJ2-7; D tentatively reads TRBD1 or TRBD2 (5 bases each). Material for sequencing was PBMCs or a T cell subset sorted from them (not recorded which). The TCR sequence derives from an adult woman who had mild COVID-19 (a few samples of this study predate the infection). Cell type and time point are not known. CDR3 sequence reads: CASSLGTHYEQYF. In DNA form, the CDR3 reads TGTGCCAGCAGCCTCGGGACCCACTACGAGCAGTACTTC. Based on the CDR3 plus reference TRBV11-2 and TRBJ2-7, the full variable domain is EAGVAQSPRYKIIEKRQSVAFWCNPISGHATLYWYQQILGQGPKLLIQFQNNGVVDDSQLPKDRFSAERLKGVDSTLKIQPAKLEDSAVYLCASSLGTHYEQYFGPGTRLTVT.